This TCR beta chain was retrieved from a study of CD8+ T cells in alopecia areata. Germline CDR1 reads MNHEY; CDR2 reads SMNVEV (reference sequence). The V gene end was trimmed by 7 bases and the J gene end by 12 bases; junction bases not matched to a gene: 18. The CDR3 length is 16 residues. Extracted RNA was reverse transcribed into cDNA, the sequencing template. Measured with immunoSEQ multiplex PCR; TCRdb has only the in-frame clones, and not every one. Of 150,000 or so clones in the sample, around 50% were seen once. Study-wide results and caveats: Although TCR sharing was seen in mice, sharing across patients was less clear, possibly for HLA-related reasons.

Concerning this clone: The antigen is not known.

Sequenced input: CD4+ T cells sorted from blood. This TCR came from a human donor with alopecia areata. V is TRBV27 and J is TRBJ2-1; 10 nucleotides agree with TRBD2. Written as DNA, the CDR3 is TGTGCCAGCACACACGGACGGGCTAGCGGGAGAGGGGGGCAGTTCTTC. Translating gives CASTHGRASGRGGQFF.